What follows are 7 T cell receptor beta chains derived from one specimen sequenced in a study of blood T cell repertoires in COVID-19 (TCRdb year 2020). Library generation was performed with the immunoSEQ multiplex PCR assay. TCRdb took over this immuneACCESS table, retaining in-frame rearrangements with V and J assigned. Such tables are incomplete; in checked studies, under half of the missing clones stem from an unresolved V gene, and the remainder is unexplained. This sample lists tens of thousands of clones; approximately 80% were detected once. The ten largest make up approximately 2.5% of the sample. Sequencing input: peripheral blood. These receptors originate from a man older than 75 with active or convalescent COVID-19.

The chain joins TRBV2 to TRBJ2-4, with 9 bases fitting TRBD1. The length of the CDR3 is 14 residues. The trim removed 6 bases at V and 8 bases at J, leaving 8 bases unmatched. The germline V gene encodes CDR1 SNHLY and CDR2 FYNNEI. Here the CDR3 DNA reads TGTGCCAGCAGACCCGGACAGGGGCAGGACATTCAGTACTTC. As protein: CASRPGQGQDIQYF. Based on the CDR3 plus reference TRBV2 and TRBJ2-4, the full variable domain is EPEVTQTPSHQVTQMGQEVILRCVPISNHLYFYWYRQILGQKVEFLVSFYNNEISEKSEIFDDQFSVERPDGSNFTLKIRSTKLEDSAMYFCASRPGQGQDIQYFGAGTRLSVL.

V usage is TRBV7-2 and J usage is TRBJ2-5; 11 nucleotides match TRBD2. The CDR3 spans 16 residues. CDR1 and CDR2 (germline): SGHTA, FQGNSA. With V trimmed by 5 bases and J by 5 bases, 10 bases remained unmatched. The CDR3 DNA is TGTGCCAGCAGCATTCAGACTAGCGGGGCGGGGGAGACCCAGTACTTC. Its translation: CASSIQTSGAGETQYF.

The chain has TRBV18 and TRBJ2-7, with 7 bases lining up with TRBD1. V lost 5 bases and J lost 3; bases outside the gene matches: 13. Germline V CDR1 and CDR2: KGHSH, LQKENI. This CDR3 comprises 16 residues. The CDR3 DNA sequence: TGTGCCAGCTCAGTGGGCCGCGCAGGGGGTTTCTACGAGCAGTACTTC. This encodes CASSVGRAGGFYEQYF.

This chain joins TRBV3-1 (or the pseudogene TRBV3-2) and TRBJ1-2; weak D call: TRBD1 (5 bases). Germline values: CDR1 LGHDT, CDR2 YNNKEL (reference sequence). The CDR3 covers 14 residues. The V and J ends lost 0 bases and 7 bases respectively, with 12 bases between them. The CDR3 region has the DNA TGTGCCAGCAGCCAAGACTCGGGGACTAGTGGCTACACCTTC. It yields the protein CASSQDSGTSGYTF.

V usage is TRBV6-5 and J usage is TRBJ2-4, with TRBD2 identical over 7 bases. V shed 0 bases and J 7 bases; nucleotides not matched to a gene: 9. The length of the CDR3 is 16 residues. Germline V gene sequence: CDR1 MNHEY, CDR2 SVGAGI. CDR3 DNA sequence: TGTGCCAGCAGTTACTCGAACGGCAGGGAGGGGAACATTCAGTACTTC. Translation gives CASSYSNGREGNIQYF.

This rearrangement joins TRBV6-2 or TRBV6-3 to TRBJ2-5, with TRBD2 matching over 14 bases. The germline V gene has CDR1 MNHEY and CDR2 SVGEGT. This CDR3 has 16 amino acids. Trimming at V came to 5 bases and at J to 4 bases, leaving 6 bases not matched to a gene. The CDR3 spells CASSTGLAGEVETQYF. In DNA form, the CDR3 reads TGTGCCAGCAGTACGGGACTAGCGGGAGAGGTAGAGACCCAGTACTTC.

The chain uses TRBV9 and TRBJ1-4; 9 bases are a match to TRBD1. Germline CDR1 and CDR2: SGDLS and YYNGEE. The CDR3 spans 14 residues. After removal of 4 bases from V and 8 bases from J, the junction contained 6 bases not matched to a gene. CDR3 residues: CASSRGDREEKLFF. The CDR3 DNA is TGTGCCAGCAGCCGGGGGGACAGGGAGGAAAAACTGTTTTTT.